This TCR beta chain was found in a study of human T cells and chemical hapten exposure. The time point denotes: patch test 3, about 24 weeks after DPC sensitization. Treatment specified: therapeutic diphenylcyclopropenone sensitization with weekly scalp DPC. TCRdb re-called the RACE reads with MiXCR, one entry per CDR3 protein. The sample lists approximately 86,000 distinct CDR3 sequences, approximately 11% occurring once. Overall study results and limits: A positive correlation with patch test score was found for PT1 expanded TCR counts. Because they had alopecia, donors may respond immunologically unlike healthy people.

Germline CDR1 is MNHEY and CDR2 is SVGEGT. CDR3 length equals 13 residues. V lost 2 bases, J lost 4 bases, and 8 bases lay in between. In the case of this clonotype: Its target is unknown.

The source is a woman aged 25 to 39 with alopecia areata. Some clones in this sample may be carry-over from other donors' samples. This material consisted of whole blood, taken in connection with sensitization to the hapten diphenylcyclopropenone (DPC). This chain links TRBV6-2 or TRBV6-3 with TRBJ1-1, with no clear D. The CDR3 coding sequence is TGTGCCAGCAGTTACGGAATCGTCACTGAAGCTTTCTTT. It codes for CASSYGIVTEAFF.